These T cell receptor beta chains were read from a single sample in a study of T cell responses to AZD1222 COVID-19 vaccine. TCRdb's table, derived via immunoSEQ multiplex PCR, lists solely in-frame clones and lacks some. Of 90,000 to 120,000 clones in the sample, roughly 87% were seen once. Sequences were derived from peripheral blood, sampled 28 days after the second AZD1222 dose. These receptors all stem from an adult who received the AZD1222 COVID-19 vaccine. CDR3s leave out the opening cysteine and the closing phenylalanine or tryptophan. Size values are once, few and many counts, or a class for expanded clones, and some rows have none.

length: 11; J: TRBJ1-2; size: few; V: TRBV28; CDR3: ASNRRGPSGYT
length: 11; J: TRBJ1-5; size: -; V: TRBV28; CDR3: ASRTLGNQPQH
length: 13; J: TRBJ2-7; size: -; V: TRBV19; CDR3: ASSLSVYYSYEQY
length: 14; J: TRBJ2-5; size: few; V: TRBV6-1; CDR3: ASSESPGLLQETQY
length: 12; J: TRBJ1-5; size: -; V: TRBV19; CDR3: ASIRGGGNQPQH
length: 11; J: TRBJ2-1; size: -; V: TRBV5-4; CDR3: ASSLAGASEQF
length: 14; J: TRBJ2-2; size: -; V: TRBV6-2/TRBV6-3; CDR3: ASSGLPGQNTGELF
length: 13; J: TRBJ1-2; size: -; V: TRBV5-6; CDR3: ASSPGQGARYGYT
length: 13; J: TRBJ1-2; size: -; V: TRBV5-1; CDR3: ASQRSPGHDYGYT
length: 11; J: TRBJ1-3; size: -; V: TRBV5-1; CDR3: ASSLGAGNTIY
length: 10; J: TRBJ2-1; size: few; V: TRBV25-1; CDR3: ASSQPGQGQF
length: 10; J: TRBJ2-3; size: -; V: TRBV12-3/TRBV12-4; CDR3: ASSWTQDTQY
length: 14; J: TRBJ2-7; size: few; V: TRBV6-5; CDR3: ASSYRVQGGSYEQY
length: 13; J: TRBJ2-7; size: -; V: TRBV7-3; CDR3: ASSDRDRGHYEQY
length: 11; J: TRBJ2-6; size: -; V: TRBV6-5; CDR3: ASLAAGANVLT
length: 12; J: TRBJ1-4; size: -; V: TRBV30; CDR3: AWSEGQLNEKLF
length: 10; J: TRBJ1-6; size: -; V: TRBV30; CDR3: AWSRTVSPLH
length: 16; J: TRBJ2-1; size: -; V: TRBV5-6; CDR3: ASSLRDRGPPGGNEQF
length: 15; J: TRBJ2-2; size: -; V: TRBV19; CDR3: ASRPLTQGGNTGELF
length: 13; J: TRBJ1-4; size: -; V: TRBV5-8; CDR3: ASSTRGGLNEKLF
length: 11; J: TRBJ2-3; size: -; V: TRBV5-1; CDR3: ASSSPGGDTQY
length: 13; J: TRBJ2-1; size: -; V: TRBV28; CDR3: ASMTSPRSTNEQF
length: 13; J: TRBJ2-5; size: -; V: TRBV18; CDR3: ASTPRGPPQETQY
length: 16; J: TRBJ2-2; size: -; V: TRBV4-3; CDR3: ASSQDAPRQGSTGELF
length: 10; J: TRBJ1-2; size: -; V: TRBV6-6; CDR3: ASRGGLGGYT
length: 14; J: TRBJ1-1; size: -; V: TRBV7-6; CDR3: ASVLQQGGVNTEAF
length: 12; J: TRBJ2-7; size: -; V: TRBV3-1/TRBV3-2; CDR3: ASRDLAGGYEQY
length: 14; J: TRBJ2-3; size: -; V: TRBV7-9; CDR3: ASSPTGGGDADTQY
length: 16; J: TRBJ1-1; size: -; V: TRBV7-8; CDR3: ASSYRDRGFGMNTEAF
length: 13; J: TRBJ1-5; size: -; V: TRBV9; CDR3: ASSVGDRYNQPQH
length: 14; J: TRBJ2-7; size: -; V: TRBV5-1; CDR3: ASSLAQGVAEYEQY
length: 13; J: TRBJ2-2; size: -; V: TRBV24-1; CDR3: ATSDSGENTGELF
length: 12; J: TRBJ1-4; size: -; V: TRBV5-1; CDR3: ASSRDSSGEKLF
length: 11; J: TRBJ1-2; size: -; V: TRBV6-5; CDR3: ASSLTGLHGYT
length: 11; J: TRBJ2-7; size: -; V: TRBV2; CDR3: ASRSGATYEQY
length: 9; J: TRBJ2-7; size: -; V: TRBV12-3/TRBV12-4; CDR3: ASSSAYEQY
length: 8; J: TRBJ2-5; size: -; V: TRBV29-1; CDR3: SAAEGTQY
length: 12; J: TRBJ1-2; size: once; V: TRBV24-1; CDR3: ATSGPRDDYGYT
length: 13; J: TRBJ1-1; size: -; V: TRBV3-1/TRBV3-2; CDR3: ASSHGRTEGSVAF
length: 11; J: TRBJ2-5; size: -; V: TRBV3-1/TRBV3-2; CDR3: ASSQSGGETQY
length: 14; J: TRBJ1-4; size: -; V: TRBV13; CDR3: ASSLVGRGGNEKLF
length: 10; J: TRBJ2-5; size: -; V: TRBV12-3/TRBV12-4; CDR3: ASSLNGETQY
length: 12; J: TRBJ1-5; size: -; V: TRBV5-1; CDR3: ASSFGDSNQPQH
length: 13; J: TRBJ2-7; size: -; V: TRBV3-1/TRBV3-2; CDR3: ASSHPGTGAYEQY
length: 12; J: TRBJ1-6; size: -; V: TRBV5-4; CDR3: ASTFGVTGSPLH
length: 13; J: TRBJ1-2; size: -; V: TRBV28; CDR3: ASSLFEDTSYGYT
length: 15; J: TRBJ1-4; size: -; V: TRBV5-1; CDR3: ASSLGGRGPFNEKLF
length: 14; J: TRBJ1-2; size: -; V: TRBV6-4; CDR3: ASRPDRGESNYGYT
length: 11; J: TRBJ1-3; size: -; V: TRBV30; CDR3: AWMAGSGNTIY
length: 11; J: TRBJ2-7; size: -; V: TRBV5-4; CDR3: ASSPSGSYEQY
length: 11; J: TRBJ1-2; size: -; V: TRBV6-2/TRBV6-3; CDR3: ASSPPAVYGYT